The clone carrying this T cell receptor beta chain was counted many times. The antigen is unknown. V lost 5 bases, J lost 2 bases, and 7 bases stayed unmatched. The CDR3 contains 17 residues. Germline values: CDR1 SGHVS, CDR2 FNYEAQ. The data originate from a study of T cell repertoires in cytomegalovirus infection. Study-wide background: Shared public TCR beta signatures pointed to both CMV infection and a matching HLA type.

MiXCR, applied by TCRdb to the reads, yields one record per CDR3 protein. The profile shows around 750,000 distinct CDR3 sequences, approximately 30% of them singletons. The input for sequencing was cultured CD8+ T cells from PBMCs, taken from culture after CMV antigen stimulation. The TCR was taken from a human donor in good health (CMV status not recorded). Some clones in this sample may be carry-over from other donors' samples. The gene calls are TRBV7-6 and TRBJ2-3; 13 bases match TRBD2. The CDR3 sequence is CASSLLGLAGTTDTQYF. CDR3 DNA: TGTGCCAGCAGCCTCCTGGGACTAGCGGGGACCACAGATACGCAGTATTTT.